This T cell receptor beta chain stems from a study of OX40 agonist ivuxolimab in advanced cancers. Study-level points and caveats: Among patients with partial responses at 0.1-3.0 mg/kg, clonal expansion was among the lowest.

Sequencing used immunoSEQ multiplex PCR; TCRdb keeps in-frame clones, though not all of them. The sample has about 120,000 clones; 93% are singletons. To note about this clone: What it binds is unknown. An end of the junction does not agree with germline; a read error may underlie this.

CDR1 is SGHTA and CDR2 is FQGNSA in the germline V gene. CDR3 size: 15 residues. Sequencing used CD4+ or CD8+ T cells sorted from blood, obtained in a trial of the OX40 agonist ivuxolimab. The TCR originated in an adult with an advanced solid tumor such as melanoma, head and neck, liver or kidney cancer. The chain couples TRBV7-2 to TRBJ2-1, with D perhaps TRBD2 (6 bases). The CDR3 DNA reads as TGTGCCAGCAGCCTAGCGTCGAGCTCCTACAATGAGCAGTTCTTC. Amino acids: CASSLASSSYNEQFF.